This is a list of T cell receptor beta chains from one sample in a study of blood T cell repertoires in COVID-19. Produced via immunoSEQ multiplex PCR; TCRdb's table is partial and in-frame only. The table includes about 150,000 clones, 83% detected once. The sequenced sample consisted of peripheral blood. The origin of the receptors is a woman older than 75 with acute or convalescent COVID-19. CDR3s include the opening cysteine and the closing phenylalanine or tryptophan. Each record gives: J gene, clone size, D gene, V gene, CDR3 DNA, CDR3 protein. The D gene is left open where the match is weak. Not all rows give a size; the values are once, few, many and, for expanded clones, a class.

TRBJ1-5 | - | - | TRBV30 | TGTGCCTGGACCCAGAACAGGGTAGATCAGCCCCAGCATTTT | CAWTQNRVDQPQHF
TRBJ1-1 | once | - | TRBV12-3/TRBV12-4 | TGTGCCAGCAGCCAGAGGGCGGGTGAAGCTTTCTTT | CASSQRAGEAFF
TRBJ2-3 | once | - | TRBV29-1 | TGCAGCGTTGACGCGGGAAAGCCAGATACGCAGTATTTT | CSVDAGKPDTQYF
TRBJ2-7 | - | TRBD1 | TRBV24-1 | TGTGCCACCAGTGATCGGGACAGAAGCTACGAGCAGTACTTC | CATSDRDRSYEQYF
TRBJ2-3 | - | - | TRBV19 | TGTGCCAGTAGTATCTATCTGAGCACAGATACGCAGTATTTT | CASSIYLSTDTQYF
TRBJ2-3 | - | - | TRBV9 | TGTGCCAGCAGCGTAGCAGTTTCCCCAGATACGCAGTATTTT | CASSVAVSPDTQYF
TRBJ2-1 | - | TRBD2 | TRBV7-3 | TGTGCCAGCAGTTGGCGGGGGGAACCCTACAATGAGCAGTTCTTC | CASSWRGEPYNEQFF
TRBJ1-2 | - | - | TRBV10-1 | TGCGCCAGCAGTGAGTCGATAAATTCTGGCAGATACTTC | CASSESINSGRYF
TRBJ2-7 | few | - | TRBV28 | TGTGCCAGCGGGGGGACAGTAGCCTACGAGCAGTACTTC | CASGGTVAYEQYF
TRBJ2-3 | - | - | TRBV5-1 | TGCGCCAGCAGCTCATCTGGCTCAGGGTCAGTCGAAGATACGCAGTATTTT | CASSSSGSGSVEDTQYF
TRBJ1-1 | - | - | TRBV6-5 | TGTGCCAGCTTTCCAGATGCCTTCACTGAAGCTTTCTTT | CASFPDAFTEAFF
TRBJ1-1 | - | - | TRBV12-3/TRBV12-4 | TGTGCCAGCAGTTTGAACAGGGACACTGAAGCTTTCTTT | CASSLNRDTEAFF
TRBJ2-2 | few | TRBD1 | TRBV7-9 | TGTGCCAGCAGCTCCGGGACAGCCACCGGGGAGCTGTTTTTT | CASSSGTATGELFF
TRBJ1-3 | few | TRBD1 | TRBV12-3/TRBV12-4 | TGTGCCACCGGACAGGGCATTCGAAACACCATATATTTT | CATGQGIRNTIYF
TRBJ2-3 | - | TRBD2 | TRBV29-1 | TGCAGCGTCCTTAGCGGGGGGGCGGGCGATACGCAGTATTTT | CSVLSGGAGDTQYF
TRBJ2-2 | - | TRBD2 | TRBV5-5 | TGTGCCAGCAGCCCCAAAGGGTTACTAGCGCAGAACACCGGGGAGCTGTTTTTT | CASSPKGLLAQNTGELFF
TRBJ2-7 | - | - | TRBV12-3/TRBV12-4 | TGTGCCAGCAGGCAGGGCTACGAGCAGTACTTC | CASRQGYEQYF
TRBJ2-6 | once | - | TRBV7-9 | TGTGCCAGCAGCCGCTCTGGGGCCAACGTCCTGACTTTC | CASSRSGANVLTF
TRBJ1-1 | once | TRBD1 | TRBV7-3 | TGTGCCAGCAGCGCGGACAGGGCGAACACTGAAGCTTTCTTT | CASSADRANTEAFF
TRBJ2-5 | - | - | TRBV19 | TGTGCCAGTAGCAACACTTTCGGACTATGGGAGACCCAGTACTTC | CASSNTFGLWETQYF
TRBJ2-3 | - | - | TRBV11-2 | TGTGCCAGCAGCCTAGTGAGGGTCCGGGATACGCAGTATTTT | CASSLVRVRDTQYF
TRBJ2-7 | - | TRBD1 | TRBV18 | TGTGCCAGCTCACCAGGCGGACAGGGGCTCGGCGAGCAGTACTTC | CASSPGGQGLGEQYF
TRBJ2-7 | - | - | TRBV4-2 | TGTGCCAGCAGCCAAGAGGTTGGCCAGGCGACCATCGAGCAGTACTTC | CASSQEVGQATIEQYF
TRBJ1-2 | - | - | TRBV28 | TGTGCCAGCAGCCCTGGGGGGTTTCAGACTAACTATGGCTACACCTTC | CASSPGGFQTNYGYTF
TRBJ1-6 | few | - | TRBV6-1 | TGTGCCAGCAGTGAAGAGTTAGGGGTTCCTAATTCACCCCTCCACTTT | CASSEELGVPNSPLHF
TRBJ2-2 | - | TRBD1 | TRBV7-2 | TGTGCCAGCAGCCTTCGGACAGGTAGCACCGGGGAGCTGTTTTTT | CASSLRTGSTGELFF